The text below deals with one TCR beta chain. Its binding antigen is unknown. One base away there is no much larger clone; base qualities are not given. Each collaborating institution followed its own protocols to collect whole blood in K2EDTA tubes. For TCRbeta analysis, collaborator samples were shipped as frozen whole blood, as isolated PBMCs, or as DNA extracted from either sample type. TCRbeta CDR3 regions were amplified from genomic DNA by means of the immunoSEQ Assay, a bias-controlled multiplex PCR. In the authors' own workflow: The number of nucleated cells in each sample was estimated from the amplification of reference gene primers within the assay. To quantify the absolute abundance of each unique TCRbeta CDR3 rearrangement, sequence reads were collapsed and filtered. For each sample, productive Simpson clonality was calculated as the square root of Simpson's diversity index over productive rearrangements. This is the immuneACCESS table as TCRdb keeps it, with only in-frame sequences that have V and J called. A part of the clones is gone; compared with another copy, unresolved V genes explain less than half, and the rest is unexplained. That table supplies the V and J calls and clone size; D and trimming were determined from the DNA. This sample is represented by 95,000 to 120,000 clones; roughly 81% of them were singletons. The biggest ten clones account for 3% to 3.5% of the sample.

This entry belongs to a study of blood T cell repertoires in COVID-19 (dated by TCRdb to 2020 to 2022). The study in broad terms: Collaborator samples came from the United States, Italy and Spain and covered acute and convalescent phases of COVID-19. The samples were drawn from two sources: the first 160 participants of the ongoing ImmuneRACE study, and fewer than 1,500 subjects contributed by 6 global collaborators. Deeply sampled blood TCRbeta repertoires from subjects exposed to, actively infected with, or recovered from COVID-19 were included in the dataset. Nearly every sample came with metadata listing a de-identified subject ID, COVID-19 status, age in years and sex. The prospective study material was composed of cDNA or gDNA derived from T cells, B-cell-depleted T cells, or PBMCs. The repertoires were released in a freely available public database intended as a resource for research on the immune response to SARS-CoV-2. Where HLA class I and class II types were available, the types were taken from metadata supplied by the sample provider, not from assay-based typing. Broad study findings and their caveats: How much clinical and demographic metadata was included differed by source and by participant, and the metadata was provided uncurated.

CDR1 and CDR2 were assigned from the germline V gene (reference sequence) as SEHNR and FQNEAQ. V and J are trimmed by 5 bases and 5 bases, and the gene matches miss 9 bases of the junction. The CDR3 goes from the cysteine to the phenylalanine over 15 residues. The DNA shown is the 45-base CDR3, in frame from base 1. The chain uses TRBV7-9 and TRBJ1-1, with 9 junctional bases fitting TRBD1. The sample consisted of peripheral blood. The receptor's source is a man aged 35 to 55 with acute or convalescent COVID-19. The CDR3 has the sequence CASSTQQGAGTEAFF. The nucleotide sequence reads TGTGCCAGCAGCACACAACAGGGGGCAGGGACTGAAGCTTTCTTT.